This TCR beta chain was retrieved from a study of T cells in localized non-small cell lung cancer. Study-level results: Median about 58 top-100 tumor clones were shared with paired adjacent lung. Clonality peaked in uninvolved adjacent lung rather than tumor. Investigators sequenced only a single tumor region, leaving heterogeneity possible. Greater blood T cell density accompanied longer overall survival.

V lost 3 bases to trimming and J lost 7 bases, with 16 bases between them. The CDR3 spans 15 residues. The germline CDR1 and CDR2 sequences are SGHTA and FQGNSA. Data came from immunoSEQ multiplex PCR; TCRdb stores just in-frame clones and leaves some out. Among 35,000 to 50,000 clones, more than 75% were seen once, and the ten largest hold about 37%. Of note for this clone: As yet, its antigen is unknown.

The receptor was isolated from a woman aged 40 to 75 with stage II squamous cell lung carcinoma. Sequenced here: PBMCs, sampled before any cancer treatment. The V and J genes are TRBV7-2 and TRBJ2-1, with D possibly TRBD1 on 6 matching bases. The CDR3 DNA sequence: TGTGCCAGCAGCTTTTATACGGGACATGCGAATGAGCAGTTCTTC. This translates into CASSFYTGHANEQFF.